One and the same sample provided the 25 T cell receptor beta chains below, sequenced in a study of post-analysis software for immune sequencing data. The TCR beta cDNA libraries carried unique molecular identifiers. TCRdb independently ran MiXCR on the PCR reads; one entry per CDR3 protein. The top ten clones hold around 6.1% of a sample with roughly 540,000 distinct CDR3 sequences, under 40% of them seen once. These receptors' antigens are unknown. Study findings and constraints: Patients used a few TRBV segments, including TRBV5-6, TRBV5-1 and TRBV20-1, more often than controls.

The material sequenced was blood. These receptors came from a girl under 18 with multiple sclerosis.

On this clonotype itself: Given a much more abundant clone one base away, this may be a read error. The CDR3 loop is CSATNGPTCQETQYF. In nucleotides, the CDR3 is TGCAGCGCCACGAACGGACCCACGTGCCAAGAGACCCAGTACTTC. V and J are TRBV29-1 and TRBJ2-5; D unclear. The CDR3 totals 15 residues. V lost 7 bases and J lost 1, with 19 bases in between. Germline CDR1 SQVTM, CDR2 ANQGSEA.

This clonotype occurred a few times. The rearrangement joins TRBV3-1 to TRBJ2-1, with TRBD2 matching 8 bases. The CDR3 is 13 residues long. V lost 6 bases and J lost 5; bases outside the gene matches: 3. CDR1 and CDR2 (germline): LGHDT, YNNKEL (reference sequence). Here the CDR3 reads CASRAGLDNEQFF. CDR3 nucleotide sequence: TGTGCCAGCAGGGCGGGACTAGACAATGAGCAGTTCTTC.

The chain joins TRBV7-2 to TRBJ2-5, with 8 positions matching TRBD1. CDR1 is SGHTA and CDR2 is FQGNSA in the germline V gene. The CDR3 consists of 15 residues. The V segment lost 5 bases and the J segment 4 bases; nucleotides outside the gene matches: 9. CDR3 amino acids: CASSSQGASSETQYF. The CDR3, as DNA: TGTGCCAGCAGCAGCCAGGGGGCTAGCTCAGAGACCCAGTACTTC.

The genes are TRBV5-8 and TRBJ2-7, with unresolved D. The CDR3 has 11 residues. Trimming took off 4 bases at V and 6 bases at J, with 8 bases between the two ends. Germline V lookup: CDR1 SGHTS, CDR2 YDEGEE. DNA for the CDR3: TGTGCCAGCAGCATACCAAGCGAGCAGTACTTC. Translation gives CASSIPSEQYF.

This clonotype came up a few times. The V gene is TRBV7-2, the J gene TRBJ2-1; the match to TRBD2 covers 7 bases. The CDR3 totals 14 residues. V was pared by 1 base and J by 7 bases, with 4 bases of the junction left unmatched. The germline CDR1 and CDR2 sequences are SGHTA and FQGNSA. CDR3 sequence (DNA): TGTGCCAGCAGCTTAGTGGCACTAGCGAATGAGCAGTTCTTC. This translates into CASSLVALANEQFF.

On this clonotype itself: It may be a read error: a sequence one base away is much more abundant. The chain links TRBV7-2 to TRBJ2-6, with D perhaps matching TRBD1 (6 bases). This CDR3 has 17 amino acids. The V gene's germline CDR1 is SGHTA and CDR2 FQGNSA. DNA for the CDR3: TGTGCCAGCAGTCTCGGGACACAAGTCTCTGGGACCAACGTCCTGACTTTC. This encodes CASSLGTQVSGTNVLTF.

CDR3 amino acids: CATSDLYANTGELFF. The CDR3 region has the DNA TGTGCCACCAGTGATTTATACGCGAACACCGGGGAGCTGTTTTTT. This chain joins TRBV24-1 and TRBJ2-2; D is ambiguous. The CDR3 consists of 15 residues. Germline V gives CDR1 KGHDR, CDR2 SFDVKD. V lost 1 base and J lost 0, with 5 bases in between.

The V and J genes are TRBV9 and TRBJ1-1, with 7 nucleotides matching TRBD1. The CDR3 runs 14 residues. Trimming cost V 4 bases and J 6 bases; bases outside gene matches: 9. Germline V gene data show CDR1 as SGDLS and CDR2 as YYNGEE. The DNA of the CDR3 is TGTGCCAGCAGCCCCCGACAGGGTTTGGCTGAAGCTTTCTTT. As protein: CASSPRQGLAEAFF.

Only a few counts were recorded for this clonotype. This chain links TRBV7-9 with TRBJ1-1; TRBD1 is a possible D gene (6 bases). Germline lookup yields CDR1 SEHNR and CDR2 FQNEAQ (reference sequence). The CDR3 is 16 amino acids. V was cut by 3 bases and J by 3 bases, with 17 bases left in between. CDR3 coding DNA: TGTGCCAGCAGCTTCTCCGGGACAACCTATGACACTGAAGCTTTCTTT. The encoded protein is CASSFSGTTYDTEAFF.

CDR3 coding DNA: TGCGCCAGCAGCGTGGGTGGGCCGAACACCGGGGAGCTGTTTTTT. The encoded protein is CASSVGGPNTGELFF. The V and J genes are TRBV5-1 and TRBJ2-2, with no clear D. The germline V gene encodes CDR1 SGHRS and CDR2 YFSETQ. V dropped 4 bases and J dropped 0 bases, with 10 bases sitting between them. The CDR3 totals 15 residues.

CDR3 DNA sequence: TGTGCCAGCAGCTTAGCACTAGCGGGGAGCACAGATACGCAGTATTTT. It translates to CASSLALAGSTDTQYF. V and J are TRBV7-2 and TRBJ2-3; 10 nucleotides agree with TRBD2. Germline CDR1 reads SGHTA; CDR2 reads FQGNSA. Trimming removed 0 bases from V and 0 bases from J; junction bases left unmatched: 0. The CDR3 contains 16 residues.

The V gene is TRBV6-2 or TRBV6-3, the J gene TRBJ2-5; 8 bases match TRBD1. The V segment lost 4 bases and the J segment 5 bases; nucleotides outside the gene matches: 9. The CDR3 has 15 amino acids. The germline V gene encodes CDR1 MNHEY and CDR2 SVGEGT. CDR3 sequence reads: CASSSPGQGWETQYF. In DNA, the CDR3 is TGTGCCAGCAGTTCTCCCGGACAGGGTTGGGAGACCCAGTACTTC.

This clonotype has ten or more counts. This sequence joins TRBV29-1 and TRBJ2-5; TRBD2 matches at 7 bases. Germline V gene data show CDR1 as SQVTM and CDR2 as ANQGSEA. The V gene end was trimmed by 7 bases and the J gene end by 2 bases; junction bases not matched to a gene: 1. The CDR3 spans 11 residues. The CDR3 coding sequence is TGCAGCGGGGAGGGTCAAGAGACCCAGTACTTC. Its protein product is CSGEGQETQYF.

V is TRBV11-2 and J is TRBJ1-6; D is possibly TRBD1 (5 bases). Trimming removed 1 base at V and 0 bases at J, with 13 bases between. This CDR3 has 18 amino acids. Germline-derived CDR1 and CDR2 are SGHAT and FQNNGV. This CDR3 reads CASSLAPGHGSYNSPLHF. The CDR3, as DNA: TGTGCCAGCAGCTTAGCACCAGGGCATGGCTCCTATAATTCACCCCTCCACTTT. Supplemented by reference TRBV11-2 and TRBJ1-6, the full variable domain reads EAGVAQSPRYKIIEKRQSVAFWCNPISGHATLYWYQQILGQGPKLLIQFQNNGVVDDSQLPKDRFSAERLKGVDSTLKIQPAKLEDSAVYLCASSLAPGHGSYNSPLHFGNGTRLTVT.

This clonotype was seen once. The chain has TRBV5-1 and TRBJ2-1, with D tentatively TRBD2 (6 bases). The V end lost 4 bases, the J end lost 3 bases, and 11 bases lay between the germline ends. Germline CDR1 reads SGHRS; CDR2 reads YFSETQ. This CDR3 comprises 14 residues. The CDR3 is CASSERGNYNEQFF. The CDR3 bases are TGCGCCAGCAGCGAACGGGGGAACTACAATGAGCAGTTCTTC.

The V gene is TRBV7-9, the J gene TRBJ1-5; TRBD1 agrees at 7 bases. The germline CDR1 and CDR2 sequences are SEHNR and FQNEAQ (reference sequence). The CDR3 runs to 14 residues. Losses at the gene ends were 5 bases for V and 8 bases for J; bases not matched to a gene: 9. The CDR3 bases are TGTGCCAGCAGCCGGACAGGTGGAGCAAAGCCCCAGCATTTT. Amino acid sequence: CASSRTGGAKPQHF.

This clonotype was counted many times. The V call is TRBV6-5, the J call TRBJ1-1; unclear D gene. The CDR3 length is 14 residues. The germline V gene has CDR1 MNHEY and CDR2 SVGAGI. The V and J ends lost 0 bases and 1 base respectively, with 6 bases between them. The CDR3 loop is CASSYSGRNTEAFF. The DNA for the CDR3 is TGTGCCAGCAGTTACTCGGGCAGGAACACTGAAGCTTTCTTT.

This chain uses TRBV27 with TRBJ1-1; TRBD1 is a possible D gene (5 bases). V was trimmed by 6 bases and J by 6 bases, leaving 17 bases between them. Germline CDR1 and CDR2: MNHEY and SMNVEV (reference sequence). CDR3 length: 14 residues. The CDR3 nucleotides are TGTGCCAGCAGGGACCGTGCAGGGTCTGCTGAAGCTTTCTTT. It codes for CASRDRAGSAEAFF.

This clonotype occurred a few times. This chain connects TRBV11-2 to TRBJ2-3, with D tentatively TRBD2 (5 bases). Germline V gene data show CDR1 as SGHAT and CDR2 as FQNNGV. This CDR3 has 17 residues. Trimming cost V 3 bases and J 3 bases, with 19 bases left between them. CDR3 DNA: TGTGCCAGCAGCTTTCCTAGCCGGGCCGCAGGAACAGATACGCAGTATTTT. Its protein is CASSFPSRAAGTDTQYF.

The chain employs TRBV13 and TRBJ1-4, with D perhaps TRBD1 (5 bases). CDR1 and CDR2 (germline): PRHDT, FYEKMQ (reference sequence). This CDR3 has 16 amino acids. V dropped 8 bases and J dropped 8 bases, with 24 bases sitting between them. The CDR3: CASGPTGIGWNEKLFF. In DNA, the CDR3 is TGTGCCAGCGGTCCCACAGGAATCGGCTGGAACGAAAAACTGTTTTTT.

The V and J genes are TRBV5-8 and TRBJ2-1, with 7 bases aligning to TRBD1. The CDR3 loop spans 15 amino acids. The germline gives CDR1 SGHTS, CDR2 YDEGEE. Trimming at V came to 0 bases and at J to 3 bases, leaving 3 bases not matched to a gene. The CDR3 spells CASSLGTGHYNEQFF. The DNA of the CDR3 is TGTGCCAGCAGCTTGGGGACAGGCCACTACAATGAGCAGTTCTTC.

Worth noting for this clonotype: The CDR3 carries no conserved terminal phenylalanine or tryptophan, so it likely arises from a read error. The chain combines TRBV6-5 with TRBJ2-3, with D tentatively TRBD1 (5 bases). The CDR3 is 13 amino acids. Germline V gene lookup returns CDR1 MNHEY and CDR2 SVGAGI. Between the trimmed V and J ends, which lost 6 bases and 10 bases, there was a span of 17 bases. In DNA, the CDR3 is TGTGCCAGCAGAGGGTCCAGGGATGGTGCGCAGTATTGT. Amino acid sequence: CASRGSRDGAQYC.

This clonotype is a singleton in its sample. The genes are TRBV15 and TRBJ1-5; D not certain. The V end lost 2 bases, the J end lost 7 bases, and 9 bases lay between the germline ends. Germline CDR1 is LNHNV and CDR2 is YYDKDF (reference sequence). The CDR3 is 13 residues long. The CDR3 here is CATSRFMVQPQHF. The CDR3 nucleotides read TGTGCCACCAGCAGATTCATGGTGCAGCCCCAGCATTTT.

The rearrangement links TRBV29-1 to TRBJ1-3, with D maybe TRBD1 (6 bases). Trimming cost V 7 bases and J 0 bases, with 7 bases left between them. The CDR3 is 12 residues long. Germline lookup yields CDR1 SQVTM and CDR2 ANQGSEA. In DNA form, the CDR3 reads TGCAGCGGACAGGTCTCTGGAAACACCATATATTTT. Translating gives CSGQVSGNTIYF.

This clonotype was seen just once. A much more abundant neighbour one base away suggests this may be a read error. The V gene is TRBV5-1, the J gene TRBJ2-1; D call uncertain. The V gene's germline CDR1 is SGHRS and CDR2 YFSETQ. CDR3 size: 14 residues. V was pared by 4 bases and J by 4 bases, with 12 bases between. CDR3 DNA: TGCGCCAGCAGCCGGGTGGCGGTATACAATGAGCAGTTCTTC. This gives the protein CASSRVAVYNEQFF. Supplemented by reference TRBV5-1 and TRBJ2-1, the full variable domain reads KAGVTQTPRYLIKTRGQQVTLSCSPISGHRSVSWYQQTPGQGLQFLFEYFSETQRNKGNFPGRFSGRQFSNSRSEMNVSTLELGDSALYLCASSRVAVYNEQFFGPGTRLTVL.